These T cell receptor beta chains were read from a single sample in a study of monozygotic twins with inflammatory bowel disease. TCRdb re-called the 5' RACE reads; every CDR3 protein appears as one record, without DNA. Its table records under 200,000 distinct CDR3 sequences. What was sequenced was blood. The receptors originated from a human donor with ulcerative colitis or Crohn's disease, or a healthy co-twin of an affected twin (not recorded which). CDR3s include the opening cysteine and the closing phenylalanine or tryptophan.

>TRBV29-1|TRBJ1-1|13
CSLGQGGRTEAFF
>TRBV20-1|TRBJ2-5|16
CSARGGLAGYQETQYF
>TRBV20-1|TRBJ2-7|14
CSAFDSPRLYEQYF
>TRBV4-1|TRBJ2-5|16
CASSQDQAGVGETQYF
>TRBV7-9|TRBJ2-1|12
CASSFTAGEQFF
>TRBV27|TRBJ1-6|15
CASRLTSPNNSPLHF
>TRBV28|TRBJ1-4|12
CASRTQGGKLFF
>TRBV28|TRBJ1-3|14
CASSRQEGENTIYF
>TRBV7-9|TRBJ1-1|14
CASSLALADTEAFF
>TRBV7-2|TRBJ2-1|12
CASGGPSGEQFF
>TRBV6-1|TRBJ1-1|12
CASGDGYTEAFF
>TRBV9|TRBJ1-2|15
CASSVGEGESYGYTF
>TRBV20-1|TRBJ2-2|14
CSASRTSGTGELFF
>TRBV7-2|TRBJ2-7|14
CASSSTGTVYEQYF
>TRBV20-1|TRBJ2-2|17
CSARGSSGGAYTGELFF
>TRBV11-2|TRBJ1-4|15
CASSLDQGDNEKLFF
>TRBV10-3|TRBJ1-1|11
CAIGPGTEAFF
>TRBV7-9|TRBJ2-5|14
CASSLVGAQETQYF
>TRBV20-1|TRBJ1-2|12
CSARDSGYGYTF
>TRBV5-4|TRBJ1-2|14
CASSLAGAGIDYTF
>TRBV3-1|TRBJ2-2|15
CASSPPLPKAGELFF
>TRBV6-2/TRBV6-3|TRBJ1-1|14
CASRAGQFNTEAFF
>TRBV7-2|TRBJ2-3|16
CASSLRGGSGADTQYF
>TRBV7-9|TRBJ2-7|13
CASSGDKGYEQYF
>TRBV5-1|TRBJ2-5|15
CASSFGTSGEETQYF
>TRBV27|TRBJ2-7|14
CASSGTSGSYEQYF
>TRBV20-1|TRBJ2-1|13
CSARGGGRNEQFF
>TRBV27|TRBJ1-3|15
CASSSLDSSGNTIYF
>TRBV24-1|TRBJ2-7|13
CATSPGSTYEQYF
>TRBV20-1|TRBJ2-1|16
CSARAQDRASYNEQFF
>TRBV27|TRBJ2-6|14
CASSLGTGANVLTF
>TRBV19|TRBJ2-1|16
CASSSRQGSASDEQFF
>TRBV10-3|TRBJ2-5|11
CATGAQETQYF
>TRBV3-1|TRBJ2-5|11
CASSQTAGKYF
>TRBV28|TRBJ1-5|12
CASTLGEQPQHF
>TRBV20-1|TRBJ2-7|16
CSARDSRPPGSYEQYF
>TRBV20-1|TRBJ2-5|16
CSASERAGGYQETQYF
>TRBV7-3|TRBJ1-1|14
CASSQQVGNTEAFF
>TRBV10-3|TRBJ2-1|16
CAISQPRGTYYNEQFF